Sequencing of this TCR beta chain was carried out in a study of OX40 agonist ivuxolimab in advanced cancers. Overall study: At doses from 0.01 to 10 mg/kg, patients were given intravenous ivuxolimab every 2 weeks.

Profiling relied on immunoSEQ multiplex PCR, and the TCRdb table lists in-frame clones only, not all of them. The sample has some 50,000 clones, about 91% seen once. In the case of this clone: Its cognate antigen is unknown.

Whole-study results and caveats: Antigens targeted by the expanded peripheral T cells were not determined.

V lost 6 bases, J lost 5 bases, and 11 bases lay in between. The CDR3 is 13 residues long. Germline CDR1 is MNHEY and CDR2 is SMNVEV (reference sequence). The chain uses TRBV27 and TRBJ1-5; no reliable D call. Sequences were derived from CD4+ or CD8+ T cells sorted from blood, sampled in a trial of the OX40 agonist ivuxolimab. This receptor was taken from an adult with an advanced solid tumor such as melanoma, head and neck, liver or kidney cancer. The CDR3 here is CASSKTGHQPQHF. The CDR3 DNA reads as TGTGCCAGCAGCAAGACCGGGCATCAGCCCCAGCATTTT.